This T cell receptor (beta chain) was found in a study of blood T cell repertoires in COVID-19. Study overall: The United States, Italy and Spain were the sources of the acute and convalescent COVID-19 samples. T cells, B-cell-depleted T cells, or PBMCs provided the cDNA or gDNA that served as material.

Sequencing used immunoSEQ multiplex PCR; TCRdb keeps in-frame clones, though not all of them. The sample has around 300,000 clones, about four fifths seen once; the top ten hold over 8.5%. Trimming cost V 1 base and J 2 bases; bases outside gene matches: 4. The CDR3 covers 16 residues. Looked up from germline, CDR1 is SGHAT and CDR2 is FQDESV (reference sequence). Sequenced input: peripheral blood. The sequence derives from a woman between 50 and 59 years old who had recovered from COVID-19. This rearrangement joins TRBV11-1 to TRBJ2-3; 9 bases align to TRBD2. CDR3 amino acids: CASSLELAGYTDTQYF. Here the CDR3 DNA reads TGTGCCAGCAGCTTAGAACTAGCGGGTTACACAGATACGCAGTATTTT.